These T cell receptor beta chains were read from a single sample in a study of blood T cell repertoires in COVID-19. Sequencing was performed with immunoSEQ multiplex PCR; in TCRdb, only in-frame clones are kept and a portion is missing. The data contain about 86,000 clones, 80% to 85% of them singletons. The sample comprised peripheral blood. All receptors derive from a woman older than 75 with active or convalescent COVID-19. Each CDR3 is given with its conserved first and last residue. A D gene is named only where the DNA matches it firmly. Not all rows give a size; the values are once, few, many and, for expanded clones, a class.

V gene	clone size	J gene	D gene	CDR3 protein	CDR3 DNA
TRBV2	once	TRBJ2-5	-	CASTTTGRETQYF	TGTGCCAGTACTACCACAGGACGGGAGACCCAGTACTTC
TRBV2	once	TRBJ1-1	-	CASSEITRATEAFF	TGTGCCAGCAGTGAAATCACTAGGGCCACTGAAGCTTTCTTT
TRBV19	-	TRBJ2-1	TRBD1	CASSTPRDRGRGGRPYNEQFF	TGTGCCAGTAGTACCCCCCGGGACAGGGGGCGAGGCGGCCGACCTTACAATGAGCAGTTCTTC
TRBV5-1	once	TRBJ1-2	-	CASSLVGLINYGYTF	TGCGCCAGCAGCTTGGTCGGACTGATTAACTATGGCTACACCTTC
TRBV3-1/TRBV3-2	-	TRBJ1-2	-	CASSKRDLVYTF	TGTGCCAGCAGCAAACGGGATTTGGTATACACCTTC
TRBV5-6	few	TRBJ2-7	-	CASSLGHLSYEQYF	TGTGCCAGCAGCCTGGGACACCTATCCTACGAGCAGTACTTC
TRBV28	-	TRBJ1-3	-	CASSFLGAGNTIYF	TGTGCCAGCAGTTTTCTAGGGGCTGGAAACACCATATATTTT
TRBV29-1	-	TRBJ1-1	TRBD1	CSVEEQGAGDTEAFF	TGCAGCGTTGAAGAGCAGGGGGCCGGGGACACTGAAGCTTTCTTT
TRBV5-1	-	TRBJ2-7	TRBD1	CASSLEGQAYEQYF	TGCGCCAGCAGCTTGGAAGGACAGGCGTACGAGCAGTACTTC
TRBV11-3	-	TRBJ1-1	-	CASSLGLGGPNTEAFF	TGTGCCAGCAGCTTAGGATTGGGGGGACCAAACACTGAAGCTTTCTTT
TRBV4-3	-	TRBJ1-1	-	CASSQDISGLNTEAFF	TGCGCCAGCAGCCAAGATATTTCAGGTCTGAACACTGAAGCTTTCTTT
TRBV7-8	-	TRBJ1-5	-	CASTSIPSGQPQHF	TGTGCCAGCACCTCAATCCCCAGCGGCCAGCCCCAGCATTTT
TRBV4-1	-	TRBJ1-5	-	CASSPTVISNQPQHF	TGCGCCAGCAGCCCGACAGTGATAAGCAATCAGCCCCAGCATTTT
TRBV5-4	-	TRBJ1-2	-	CASSLPGKVDGYTF	TGTGCCAGCAGCCTGCCAGGGAAGGTAGATGGCTACACCTTC
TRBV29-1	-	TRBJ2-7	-	CSVLTSRSVVSYEQYF	TGCAGCGTTCTTACTAGCCGGAGCGTTGTTTCCTACGAGCAGTACTTC
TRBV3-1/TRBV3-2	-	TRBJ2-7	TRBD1	CASSQSDRGRSYEQYF	TGTGCCAGCAGCCAATCGGACAGGGGGAGATCCTACGAGCAGTACTTC
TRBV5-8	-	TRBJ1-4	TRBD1	CASSLGQGGEKLFF	TGTGCCAGCAGCTTGGGACAGGGCGGTGAAAAACTGTTTTTT
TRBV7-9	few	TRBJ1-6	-	CASSLRAPGNNSPLHF	TGTGCCAGCAGCCTTAGGGCCCCAGGGAATAATTCACCCCTCCACTTT
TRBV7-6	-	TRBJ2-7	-	CASSSTPDRNYEQYF	TGTGCCAGCAGCTCAACCCCCGACAGGAACTACGAGCAGTACTTC
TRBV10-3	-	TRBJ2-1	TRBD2	CAISESLAGGLNNEQFF	TGTGCCATCAGTGAGTCCTTAGCGGGGGGTCTTAACAATGAGCAGTTCTTC
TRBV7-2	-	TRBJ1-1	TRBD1	CASSSSIRTGLKAFF	TGTGCCAGCAGCTCCTCTATCCGGACAGGGCTAAAAGCTTTCTTT
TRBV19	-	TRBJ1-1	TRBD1	CASRRTGMNTEAFF	TGTGCCAGTAGGCGGACAGGGATGAACACTGAAGCTTTCTTT
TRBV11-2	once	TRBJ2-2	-	CASSLGGGSGTGELFF	TGTGCCAGCAGCTTAGGGGGTGGGAGCGGCACCGGGGAGCTGTTTTTT
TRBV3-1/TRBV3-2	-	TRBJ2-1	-	CASSQDLAYNEQFF	TGTGCCAGCAGCCAAGACCTCGCCTACAATGAGCAGTTCTTC
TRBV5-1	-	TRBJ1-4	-	CASSLAGTNEKLFF	TGCGCCAGCAGCTTGGCCGGGACAAATGAAAAACTGTTTTTT
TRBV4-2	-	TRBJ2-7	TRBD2	CASSQILAGPDREQYF	TGTGCCAGCAGCCAAATACTAGCGGGGCCCGACCGGGAGCAGTACTTC
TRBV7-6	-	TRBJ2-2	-	CASSFEVNTGELFF	TGTGCCAGCAGCTTTGAGGTGAACACCGGGGAGCTGTTTTTT
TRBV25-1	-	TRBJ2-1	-	CASSGAGGTPYNEQFF	TGTGCCAGCAGTGGGGCAGGAGGAACGCCCTACAATGAGCAGTTCTTC
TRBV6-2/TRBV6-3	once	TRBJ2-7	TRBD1	CASSYSGTGVYEQYF	TGTGCCAGCAGTTACTCCGGGACAGGGGTCTACGAGCAGTACTTC
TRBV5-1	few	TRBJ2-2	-	CASSLGYGTGELFF	TGCGCCAGCAGCTTGGGCTATGGTACCGGGGAGCTGTTTTTT
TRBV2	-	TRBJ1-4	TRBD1	CASRSRDRDVLFF	TGTGCCAGCAGGAGCCGGGACAGGGACGTACTGTTTTTT
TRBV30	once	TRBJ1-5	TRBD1	CACQPGTGDQPQHF	TGTGCCTGTCAACCTGGGACAGGGGACCAGCCCCAGCATTTT
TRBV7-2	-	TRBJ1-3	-	CASSLSRGGNTIYF	TGTGCCAGCAGCTTAAGCAGGGGTGGAAACACCATATATTTT
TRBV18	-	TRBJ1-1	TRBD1	CASSSGQDTEAFF	TGTGCCAGCTCATCCGGACAGGACACTGAAGCTTTCTTT
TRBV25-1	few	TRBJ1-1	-	CASSSSWGGEAFF	TGTGCCAGCAGTTCCTCCTGGGGGGGTGAAGCTTTCTTT
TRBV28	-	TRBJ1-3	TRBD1	CASSLAGQGRNTIYF	TGTGCCAGCAGTTTAGCAGGACAGGGAAGAAACACCATATATTTT
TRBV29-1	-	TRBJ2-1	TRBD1	CSVRGQGVNDEQFF	TGCAGCGTAAGAGGACAGGGCGTTAACGATGAGCAGTTCTTC
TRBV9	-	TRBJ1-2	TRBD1	CASSVGGRGIGYTF	TGTGCCAGCAGCGTAGGGGGCAGGGGGATTGGCTACACCTTC
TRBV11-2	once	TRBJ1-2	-	CASSQGIVGYTF	TGTGCCAGCAGCCAGGGAATTGTTGGCTACACCTTC
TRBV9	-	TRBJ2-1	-	CASSEPVGEAYNEQFF	TGTGCCAGCAGCGAGCCCGTGGGGGAGGCCTACAATGAGCAGTTCTTC
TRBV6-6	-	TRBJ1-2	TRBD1	CASRRQGAYGYTF	TGTGCCAGCAGGCGACAGGGGGCCTATGGCTACACCTTC
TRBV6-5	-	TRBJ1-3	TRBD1	CASGGRDRGNTIYF	TGTGCCAGCGGGGGCCGGGACAGAGGAAACACCATATATTTT
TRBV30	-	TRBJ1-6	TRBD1	CAWSQGQSNSPLHF	TGTGCCTGGAGTCAGGGACAGTCAAATTCACCCCTCCACTTT
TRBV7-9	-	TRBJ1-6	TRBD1	CASSFRGVDRDISSPLHF	TGTGCCAGCAGCTTCCGCGGGGTCGACAGGGACATAAGTTCACCCCTCCACTTT
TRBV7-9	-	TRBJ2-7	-	CASSLGGQSYEQYF	TGTGCCAGCAGCTTAGGAGGACAGTCATACGAGCAGTACTTC
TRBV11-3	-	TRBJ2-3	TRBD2	CASSLGRLAGGSSTDTQYF	TGTGCCAGCAGCTTAGGAAGACTAGCGGGGGGGTCTAGCACAGATACGCAGTATTTT
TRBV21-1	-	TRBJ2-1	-	CASSKESGRAEDEQFF	TGTGCCAGCAGCAAAGAGAGCGGGAGGGCCGAAGATGAGCAGTTCTTC
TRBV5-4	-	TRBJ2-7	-	CAICHDRTYEQYF	TGTGCCATCTGCCACGACAGGACCTACGAGCAGTACTTC